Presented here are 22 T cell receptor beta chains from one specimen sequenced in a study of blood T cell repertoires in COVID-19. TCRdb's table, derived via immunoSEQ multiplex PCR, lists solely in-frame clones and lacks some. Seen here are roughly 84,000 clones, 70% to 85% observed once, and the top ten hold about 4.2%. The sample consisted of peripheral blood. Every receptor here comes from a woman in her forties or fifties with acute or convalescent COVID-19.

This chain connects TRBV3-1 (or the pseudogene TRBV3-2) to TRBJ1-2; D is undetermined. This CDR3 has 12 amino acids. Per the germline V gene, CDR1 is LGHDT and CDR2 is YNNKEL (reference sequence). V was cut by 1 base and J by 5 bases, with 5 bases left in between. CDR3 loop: CASSQGLYGYTF. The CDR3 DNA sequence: TGTGCCAGCAGCCAAGGTCTATATGGCTACACCTTC.

In nucleotides, the CDR3 is TGTGCCAGCAGCTTGGGACAGGGGACAGATACGCAGTATTTT. Protein: CASSLGQGTDTQYF. This sequence joins TRBV7-9 and TRBJ2-3; 10 nucleotides match TRBD1. CDR3 length: 14 amino acids. Per the germline V gene, CDR1 is SEHNR and CDR2 is FQNEAQ (reference sequence). Germline trimming cut 3 bases from V and 3 bases from J; bases unmatched to any gene: 0.

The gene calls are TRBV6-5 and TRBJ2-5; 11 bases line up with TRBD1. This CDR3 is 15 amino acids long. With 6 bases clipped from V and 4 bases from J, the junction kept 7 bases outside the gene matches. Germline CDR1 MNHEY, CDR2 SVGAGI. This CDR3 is CASRAGTGGLETQYF. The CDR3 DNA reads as TGTGCCAGCAGGGCCGGGACAGGGGGGCTAGAGACCCAGTACTTC.

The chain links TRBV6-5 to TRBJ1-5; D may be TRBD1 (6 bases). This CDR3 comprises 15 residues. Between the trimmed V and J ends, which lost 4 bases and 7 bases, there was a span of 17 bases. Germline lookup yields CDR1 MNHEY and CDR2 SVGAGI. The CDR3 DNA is TGTGCCAGCAGTTCCACAGGGCTGGGGTACCAGCCCCAGCATTTT. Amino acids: CASSSTGLGYQPQHF.

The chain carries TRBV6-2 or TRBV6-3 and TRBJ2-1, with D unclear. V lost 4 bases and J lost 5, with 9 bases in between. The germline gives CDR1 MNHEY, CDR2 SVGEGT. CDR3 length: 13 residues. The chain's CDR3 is CASSWSTNNEQFF. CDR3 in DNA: TGTGCCAGCAGTTGGAGTACGAACAATGAGCAGTTCTTC.

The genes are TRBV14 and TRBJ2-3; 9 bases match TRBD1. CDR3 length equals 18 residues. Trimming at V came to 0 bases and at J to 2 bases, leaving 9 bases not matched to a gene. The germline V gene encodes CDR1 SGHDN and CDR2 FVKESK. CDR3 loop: CASSQDWGTGLFTDTQYF. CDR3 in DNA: TGTGCCAGCAGCCAAGATTGGGGGACAGGGTTGTTCACAGATACGCAGTATTTT.

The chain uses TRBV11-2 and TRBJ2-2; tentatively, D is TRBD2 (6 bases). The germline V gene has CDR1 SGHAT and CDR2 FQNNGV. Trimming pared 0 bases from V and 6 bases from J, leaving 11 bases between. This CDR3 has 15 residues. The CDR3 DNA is TGTGCCAGCAGCTTAGAATCAGGAGGGGCCGGGGAGCTGTTTTTT. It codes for CASSLESGGAGELFF.

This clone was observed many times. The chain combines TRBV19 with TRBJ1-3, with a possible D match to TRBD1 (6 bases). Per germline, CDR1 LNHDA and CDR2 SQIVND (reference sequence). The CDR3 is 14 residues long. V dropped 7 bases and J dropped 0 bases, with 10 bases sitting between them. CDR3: CASTDSNSGNTIYF. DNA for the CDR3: TGTGCCAGTACGGACAGCAACTCTGGAAACACCATATATTTT.

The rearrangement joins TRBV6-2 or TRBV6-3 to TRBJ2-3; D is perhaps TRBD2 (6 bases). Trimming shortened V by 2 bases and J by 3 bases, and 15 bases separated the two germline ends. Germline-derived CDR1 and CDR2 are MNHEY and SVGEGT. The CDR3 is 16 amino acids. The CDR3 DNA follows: TGTGCCAGCAGTTACGAGCGGACTACCTTAACAGATACGCAGTATTTT. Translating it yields CASSYERTTLTDTQYF.

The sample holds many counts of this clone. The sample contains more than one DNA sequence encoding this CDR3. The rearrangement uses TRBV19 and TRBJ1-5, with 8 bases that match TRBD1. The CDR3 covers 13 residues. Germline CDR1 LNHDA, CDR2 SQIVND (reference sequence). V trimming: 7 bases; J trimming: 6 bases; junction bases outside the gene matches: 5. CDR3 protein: CASTDRGGQPQHF. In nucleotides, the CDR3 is TGTGCCAGTACCGACAGGGGCGGTCAGCCCCAGCATTTT.

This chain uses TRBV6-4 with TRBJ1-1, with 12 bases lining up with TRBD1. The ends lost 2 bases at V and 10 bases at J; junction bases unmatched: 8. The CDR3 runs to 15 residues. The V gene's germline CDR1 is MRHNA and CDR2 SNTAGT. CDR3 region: CASSDRPGQGALAFF. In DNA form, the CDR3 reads TGTGCCAGCAGTGACCGGCCGGGACAGGGGGCGTTAGCTTTCTTT.

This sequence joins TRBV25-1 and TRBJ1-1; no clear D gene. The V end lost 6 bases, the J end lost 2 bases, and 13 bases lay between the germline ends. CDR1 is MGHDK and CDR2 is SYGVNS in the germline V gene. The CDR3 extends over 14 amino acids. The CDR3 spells CASSPGEPNTEAFF. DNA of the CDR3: TGTGCCAGCAGCCCCGGAGAGCCCAACACTGAAGCTTTCTTT.

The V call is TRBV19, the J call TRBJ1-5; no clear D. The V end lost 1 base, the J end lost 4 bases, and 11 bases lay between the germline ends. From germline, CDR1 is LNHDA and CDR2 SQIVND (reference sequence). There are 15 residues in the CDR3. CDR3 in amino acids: CASSIGSEPNQPQHF. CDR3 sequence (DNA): TGTGCCAGTAGTATAGGTTCAGAACCAAATCAGCCCCAGCATTTT.

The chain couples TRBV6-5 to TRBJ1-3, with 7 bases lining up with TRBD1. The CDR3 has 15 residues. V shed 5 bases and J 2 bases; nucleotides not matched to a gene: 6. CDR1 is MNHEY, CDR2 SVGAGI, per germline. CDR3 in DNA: TGTGCCAGCAGTCAATTTGACAGGGCTGGAAACACCATATATTTT. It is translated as CASSQFDRAGNTIYF.

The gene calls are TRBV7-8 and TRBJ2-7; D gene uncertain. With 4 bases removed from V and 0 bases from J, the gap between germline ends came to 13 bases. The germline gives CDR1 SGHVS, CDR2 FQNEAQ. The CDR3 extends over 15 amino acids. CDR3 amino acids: CASSSPPGLSYEQYF. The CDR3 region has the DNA TGTGCCAGCAGCTCCCCGCCAGGTCTCTCCTACGAGCAGTACTTC.

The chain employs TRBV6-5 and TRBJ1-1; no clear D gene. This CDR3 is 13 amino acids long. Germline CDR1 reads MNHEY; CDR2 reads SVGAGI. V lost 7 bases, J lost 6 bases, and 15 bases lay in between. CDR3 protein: CASTSGVISEAFF. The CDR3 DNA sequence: TGTGCCAGCACCTCCGGAGTGATCTCTGAAGCTTTCTTT.

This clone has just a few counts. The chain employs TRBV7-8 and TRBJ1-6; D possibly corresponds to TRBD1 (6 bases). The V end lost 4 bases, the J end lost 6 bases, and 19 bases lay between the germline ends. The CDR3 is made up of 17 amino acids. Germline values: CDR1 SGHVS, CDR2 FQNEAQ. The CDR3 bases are TGTGCCAGCAGCTCCCGCCCGGGACACCAGGCTAATTCACCCCTCCACTTT. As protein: CASSSRPGHQANSPLHF.

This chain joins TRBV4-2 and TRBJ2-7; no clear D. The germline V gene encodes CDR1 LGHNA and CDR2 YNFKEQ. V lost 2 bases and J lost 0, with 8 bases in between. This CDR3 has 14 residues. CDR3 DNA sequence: TGTGCCAGCAGCCAACAGCGACCCTCCTACGAGCAGTACTTC. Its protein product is CASSQQRPSYEQYF.

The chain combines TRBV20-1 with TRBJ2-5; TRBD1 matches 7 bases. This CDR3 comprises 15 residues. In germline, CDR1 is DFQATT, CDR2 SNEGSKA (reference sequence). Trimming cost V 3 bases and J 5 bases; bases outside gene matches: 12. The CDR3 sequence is CSASEGAVLGETQYF. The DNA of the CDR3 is TGCAGTGCTAGTGAGGGGGCAGTCCTGGGGGAGACCCAGTACTTC.

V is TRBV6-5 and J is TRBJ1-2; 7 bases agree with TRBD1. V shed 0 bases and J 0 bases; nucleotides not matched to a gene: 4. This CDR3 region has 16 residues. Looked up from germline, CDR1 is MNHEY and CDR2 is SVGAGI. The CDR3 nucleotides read TGTGCCAGCAGTTACTCAAGGGACAGATCTAACTATGGCTACACCTTC. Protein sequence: CASSYSRDRSNYGYTF.

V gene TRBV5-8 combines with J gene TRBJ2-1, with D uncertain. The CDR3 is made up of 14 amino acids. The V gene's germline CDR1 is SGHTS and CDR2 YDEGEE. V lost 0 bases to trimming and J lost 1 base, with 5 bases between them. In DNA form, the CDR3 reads TGTGCCAGCAGCTTGGACAGTTCCTACAATGAGCAGTTCTTC. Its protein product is CASSLDSSYNEQFF.

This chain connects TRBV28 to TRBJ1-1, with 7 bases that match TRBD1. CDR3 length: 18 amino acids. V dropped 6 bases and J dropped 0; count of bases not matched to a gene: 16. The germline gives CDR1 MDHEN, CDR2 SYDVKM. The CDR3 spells CASSATFSGQIMNTEAFF. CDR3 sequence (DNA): TGTGCCAGCAGCGCCACCTTTTCGGGACAGATCATGAACACTGAAGCTTTCTTT.